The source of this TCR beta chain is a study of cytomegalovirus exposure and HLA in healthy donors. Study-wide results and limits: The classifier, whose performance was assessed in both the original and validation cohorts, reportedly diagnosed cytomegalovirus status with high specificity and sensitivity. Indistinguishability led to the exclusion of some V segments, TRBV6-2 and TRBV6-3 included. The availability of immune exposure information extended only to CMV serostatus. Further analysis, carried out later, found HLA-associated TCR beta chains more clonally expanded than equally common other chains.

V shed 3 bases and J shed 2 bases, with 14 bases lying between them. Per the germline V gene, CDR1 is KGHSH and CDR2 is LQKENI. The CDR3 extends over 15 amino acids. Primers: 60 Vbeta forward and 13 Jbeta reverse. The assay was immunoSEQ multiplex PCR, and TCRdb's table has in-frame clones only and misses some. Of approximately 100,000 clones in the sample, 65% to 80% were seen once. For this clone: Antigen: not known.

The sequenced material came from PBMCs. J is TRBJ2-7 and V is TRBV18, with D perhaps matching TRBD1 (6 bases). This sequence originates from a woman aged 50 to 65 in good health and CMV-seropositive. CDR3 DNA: TGTGCCAGCTCACCTGGACAGTATGGCCCCTACGAGCAGTACTTC. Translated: CASSPGQYGPYEQYF. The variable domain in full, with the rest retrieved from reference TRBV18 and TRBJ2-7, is NAGVMQNPRHLVRRRGQEARLRCSPMKGHSHVYWYRQLPEEGLKFMVYLQKENIIDESGMPKERFSAEFPKEGPSILRIQQVVRGDSAAYFCASSPGQYGPYEQYFGPGTRLTVT.